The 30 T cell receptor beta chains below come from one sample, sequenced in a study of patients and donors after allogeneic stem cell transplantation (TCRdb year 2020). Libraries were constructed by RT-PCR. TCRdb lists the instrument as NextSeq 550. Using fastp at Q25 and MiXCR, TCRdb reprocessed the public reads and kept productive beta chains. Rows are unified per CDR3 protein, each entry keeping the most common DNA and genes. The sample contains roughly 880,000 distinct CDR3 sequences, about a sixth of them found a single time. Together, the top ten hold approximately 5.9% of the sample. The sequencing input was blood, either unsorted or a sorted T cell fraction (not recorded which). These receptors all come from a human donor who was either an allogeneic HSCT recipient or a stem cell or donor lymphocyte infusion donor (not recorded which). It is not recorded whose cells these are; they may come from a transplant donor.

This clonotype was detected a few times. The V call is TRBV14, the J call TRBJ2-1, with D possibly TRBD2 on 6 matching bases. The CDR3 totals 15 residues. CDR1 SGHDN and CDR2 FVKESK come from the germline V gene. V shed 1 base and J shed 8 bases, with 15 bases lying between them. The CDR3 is CASSQVDGGGDEQFF. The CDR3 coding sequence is TGTGCCAGCAGCCAAGTCGACGGCGGAGGGGATGAGCAGTTCTTC.

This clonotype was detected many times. The CDR3 nucleotides read TGCAGCGTTGAAGCACAAGGGCAGATAGTAGCTTTCTTT. Amino acids: CSVEAQGQIVAFF. The chain is built from TRBV29-1 and TRBJ1-1; no firm D call. Trimming shortened V by 1 base and J by 10 bases, and 16 bases separated the two germline ends. There are 13 residues in the CDR3. Germline CDR1 is SQVTM and CDR2 is ANQGSEA.

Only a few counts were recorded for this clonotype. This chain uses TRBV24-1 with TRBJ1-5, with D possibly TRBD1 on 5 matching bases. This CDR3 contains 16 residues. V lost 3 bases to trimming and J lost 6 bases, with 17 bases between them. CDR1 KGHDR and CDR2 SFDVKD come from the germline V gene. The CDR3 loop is CATSDPRQPPGQPQHF. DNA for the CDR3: TGTGCCACCAGTGATCCCCGACAGCCGCCGGGTCAGCCCCAGCATTTT.

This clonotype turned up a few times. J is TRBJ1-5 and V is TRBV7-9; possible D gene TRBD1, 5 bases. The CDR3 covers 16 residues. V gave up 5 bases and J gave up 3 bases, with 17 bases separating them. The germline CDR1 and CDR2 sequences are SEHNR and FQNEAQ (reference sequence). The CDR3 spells CASSPFREGTNQPQHF. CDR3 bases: TGTGCCAGCAGCCCCTTCAGGGAAGGGACCAATCAGCCCCAGCATTTT.

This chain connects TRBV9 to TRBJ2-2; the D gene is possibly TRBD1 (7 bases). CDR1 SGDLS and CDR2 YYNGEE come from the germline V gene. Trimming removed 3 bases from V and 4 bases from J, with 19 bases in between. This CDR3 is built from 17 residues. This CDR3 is CASSEGAKGLSTGELFF. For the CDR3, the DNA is TGTGCCAGCAGCGAGGGGGCTAAGGGACTTTCCACCGGGGAGCTGTTTTTT.

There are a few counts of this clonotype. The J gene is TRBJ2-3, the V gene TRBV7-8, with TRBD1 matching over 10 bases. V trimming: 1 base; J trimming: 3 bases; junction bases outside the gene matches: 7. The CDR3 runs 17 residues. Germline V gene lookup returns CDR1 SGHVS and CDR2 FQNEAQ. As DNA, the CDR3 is TGTGCCAGCAGCTTAGTTGGGGGACAGGGGAGAACAGATACGCAGTATTTT. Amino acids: CASSLVGGQGRTDTQYF.

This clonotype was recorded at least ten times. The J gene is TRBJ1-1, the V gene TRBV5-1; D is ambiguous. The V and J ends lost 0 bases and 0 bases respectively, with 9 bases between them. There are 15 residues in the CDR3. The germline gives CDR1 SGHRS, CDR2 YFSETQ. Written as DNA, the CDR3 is TGCGCCAGCAGCTTGGTTCCGAGACTGAACACTGAAGCTTTCTTT. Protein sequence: CASSLVPRLNTEAFF.

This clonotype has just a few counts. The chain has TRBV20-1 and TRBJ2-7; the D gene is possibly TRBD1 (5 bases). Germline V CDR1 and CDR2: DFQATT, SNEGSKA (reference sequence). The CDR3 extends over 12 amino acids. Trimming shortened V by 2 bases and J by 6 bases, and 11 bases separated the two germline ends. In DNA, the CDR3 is TGCAGTGCTAGACAGGGAATTCGCGAGCAGTACTTC. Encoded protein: CSARQGIREQYF.

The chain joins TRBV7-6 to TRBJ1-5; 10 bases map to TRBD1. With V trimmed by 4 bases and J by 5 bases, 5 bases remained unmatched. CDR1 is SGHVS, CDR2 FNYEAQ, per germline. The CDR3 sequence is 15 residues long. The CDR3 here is CASSWGQGIDQPQHF. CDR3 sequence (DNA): TGTGCCAGCAGCTGGGGACAGGGGATTGATCAGCCCCAGCATTTT.

CDR3 nucleotides: TGCGCCAGCAGCCAATGGCGGGCTCCAGAGCAGTTCTTC. It encodes CASSQWRAPEQFF. This sequence joins TRBV5-1 and TRBJ2-1, with D possibly being TRBD2 (5 bases). Germline loops: CDR1 SGHRS, CDR2 YFSETQ. Trimming left V 4 bases short and J 10 bases short, with 15 bases between. This CDR3 has 13 amino acids.

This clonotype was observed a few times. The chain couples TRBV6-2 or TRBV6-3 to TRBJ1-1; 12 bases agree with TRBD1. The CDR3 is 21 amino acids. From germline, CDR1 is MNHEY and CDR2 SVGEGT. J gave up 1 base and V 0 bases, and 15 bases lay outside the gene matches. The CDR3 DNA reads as TGTGCCAGCAGTTACTCGTTGAGTGGGGACAGGGGGCGCCGGAGGAACACTGAAGCTTTCTTT. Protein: CASSYSLSGDRGRRRNTEAFF.

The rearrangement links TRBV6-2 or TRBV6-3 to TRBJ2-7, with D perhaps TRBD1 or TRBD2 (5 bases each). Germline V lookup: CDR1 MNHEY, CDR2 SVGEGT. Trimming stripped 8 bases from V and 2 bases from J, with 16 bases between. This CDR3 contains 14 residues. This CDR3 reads CASREGTRTYEQYF. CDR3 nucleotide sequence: TGTGCCAGCCGCGAGGGGACGAGAACCTACGAGCAGTACTTC.

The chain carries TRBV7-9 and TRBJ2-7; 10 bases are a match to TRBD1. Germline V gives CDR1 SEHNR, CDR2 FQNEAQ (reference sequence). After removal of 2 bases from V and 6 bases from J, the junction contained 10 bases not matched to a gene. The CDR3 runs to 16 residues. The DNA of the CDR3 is TGTGCCAGCAGCTTATCCGGGACAGGGGATTTCAGCGAGCAGTACTTC. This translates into CASSLSGTGDFSEQYF.

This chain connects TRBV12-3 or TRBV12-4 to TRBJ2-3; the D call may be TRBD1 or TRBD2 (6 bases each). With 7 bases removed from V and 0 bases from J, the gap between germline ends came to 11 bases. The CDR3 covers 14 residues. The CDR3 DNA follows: TGTGCCAGCACAAGGGGGGCGAGCACAGATACGCAGTATTTT. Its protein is CASTRGASTDTQYF.

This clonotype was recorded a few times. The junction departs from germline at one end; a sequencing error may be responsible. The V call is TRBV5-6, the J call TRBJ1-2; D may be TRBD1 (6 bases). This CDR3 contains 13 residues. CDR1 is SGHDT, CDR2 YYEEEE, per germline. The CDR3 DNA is TGTGCCAGCAGCTGGTTGGACAGTGGAAAACTGAACTTC. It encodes CASSWLDSGKLNF.

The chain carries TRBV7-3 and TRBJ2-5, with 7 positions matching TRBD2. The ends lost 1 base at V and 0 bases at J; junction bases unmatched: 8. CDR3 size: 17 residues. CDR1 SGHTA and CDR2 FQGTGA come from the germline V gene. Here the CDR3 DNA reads TGTGCCAGCAGCTTAATCCCCCACGGGGGGTACCAAGAGACCCAGTACTTC. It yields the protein CASSLIPHGGYQETQYF.

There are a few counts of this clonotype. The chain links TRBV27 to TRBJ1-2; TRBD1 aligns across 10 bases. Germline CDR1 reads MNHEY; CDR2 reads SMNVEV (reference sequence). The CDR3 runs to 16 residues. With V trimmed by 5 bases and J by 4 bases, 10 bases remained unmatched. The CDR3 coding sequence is TGTGCCAGCAGTCCCCGGACAGGGGGTTTCTTCTATGGCTACACCTTC. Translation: CASSPRTGGFFYGYTF.

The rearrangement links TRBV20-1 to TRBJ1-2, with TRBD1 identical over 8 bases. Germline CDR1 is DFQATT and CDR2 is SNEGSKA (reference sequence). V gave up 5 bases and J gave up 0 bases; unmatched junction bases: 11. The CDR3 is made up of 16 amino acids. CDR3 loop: CSAPRTGTRTNYGYTF. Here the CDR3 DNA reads TGCAGTGCTCCCCGGACAGGGACCCGAACTAACTATGGCTACACCTTC.

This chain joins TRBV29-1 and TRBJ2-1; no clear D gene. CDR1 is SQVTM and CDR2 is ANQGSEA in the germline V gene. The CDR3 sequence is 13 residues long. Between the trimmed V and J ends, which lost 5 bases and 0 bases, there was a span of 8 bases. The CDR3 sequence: CSVLETSYNEQFF. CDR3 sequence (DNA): TGCAGCGTTTTAGAGACCTCCTACAATGAGCAGTTCTTC.

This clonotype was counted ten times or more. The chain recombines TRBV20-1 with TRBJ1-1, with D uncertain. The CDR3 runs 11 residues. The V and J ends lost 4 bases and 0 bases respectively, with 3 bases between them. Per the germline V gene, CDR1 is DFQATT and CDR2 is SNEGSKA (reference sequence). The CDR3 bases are TGCAGTGCTACAGTGAACACTGAAGCTTTCTTT. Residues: CSATVNTEAFF.

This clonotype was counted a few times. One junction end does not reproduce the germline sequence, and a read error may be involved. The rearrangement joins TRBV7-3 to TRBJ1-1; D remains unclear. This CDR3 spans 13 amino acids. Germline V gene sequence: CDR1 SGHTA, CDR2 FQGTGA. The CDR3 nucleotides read TGTGCCAGCAGCTTAGATGCGGCCTCGGAAGTTTTCTTT. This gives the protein CASSLDAASEVFF.

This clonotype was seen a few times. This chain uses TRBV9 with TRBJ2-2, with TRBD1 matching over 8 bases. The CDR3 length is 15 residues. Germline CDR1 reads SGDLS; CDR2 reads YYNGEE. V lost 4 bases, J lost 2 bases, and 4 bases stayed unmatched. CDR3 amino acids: CASSRQGINTGELFF. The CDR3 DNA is TGTGCCAGCAGCAGACAGGGGATCAACACCGGGGAGCTGTTTTTT.

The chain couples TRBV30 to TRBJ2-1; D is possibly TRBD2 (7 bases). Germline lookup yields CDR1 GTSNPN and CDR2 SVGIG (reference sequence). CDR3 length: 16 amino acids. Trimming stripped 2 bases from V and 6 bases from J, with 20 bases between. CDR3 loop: CAWSSLAGVRGNEQFF. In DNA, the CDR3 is TGTGCCTGGAGTTCCTTAGCGGGCGTCAGGGGCAATGAGCAGTTCTTC.

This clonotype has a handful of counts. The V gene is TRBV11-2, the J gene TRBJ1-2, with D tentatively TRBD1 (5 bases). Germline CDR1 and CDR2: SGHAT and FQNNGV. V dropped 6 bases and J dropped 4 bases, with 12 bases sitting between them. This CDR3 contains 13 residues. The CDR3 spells CASRQDISYGYTF. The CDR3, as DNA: TGTGCCAGCAGGCAGGACATATCCTATGGCTACACCTTC.

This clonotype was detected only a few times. This CDR3 reads CASSLLRLAGASEQFF. In nucleotides, the CDR3 is TGTGCCAGCAGCCTCTTGCGACTAGCGGGAGCAAGTGAGCAGTTCTTC. The chain combines TRBV9 with TRBJ2-1, with TRBD2 matching 12 bases. From germline, CDR1 is SGDLS and CDR2 YYNGEE. Trimming cost V 4 bases and J 9 bases; bases outside gene matches: 11. The CDR3 consists of 16 residues.

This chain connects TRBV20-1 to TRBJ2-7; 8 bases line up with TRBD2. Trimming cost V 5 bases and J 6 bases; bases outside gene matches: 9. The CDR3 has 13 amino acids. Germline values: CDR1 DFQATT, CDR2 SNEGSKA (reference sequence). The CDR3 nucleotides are TGCAGTGCTCGATCCGGACTAGCCCCCGAGCAGTACTTC. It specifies CSARSGLAPEQYF.

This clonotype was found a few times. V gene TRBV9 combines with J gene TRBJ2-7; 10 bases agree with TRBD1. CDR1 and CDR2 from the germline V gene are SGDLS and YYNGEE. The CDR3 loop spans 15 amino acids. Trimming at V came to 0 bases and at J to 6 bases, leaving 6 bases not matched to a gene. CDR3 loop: CASSVAGTGVSEQYF. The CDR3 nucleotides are TGTGCCAGCAGCGTAGCCGGGACAGGGGTGAGCGAGCAGTACTTC.

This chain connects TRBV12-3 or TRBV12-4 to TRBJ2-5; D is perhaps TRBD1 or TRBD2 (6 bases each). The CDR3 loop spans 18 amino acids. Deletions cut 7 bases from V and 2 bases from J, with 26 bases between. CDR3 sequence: CASKWGAGNSGQQETQYF. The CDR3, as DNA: TGTGCCAGCAAGTGGGGGGCCGGCAACTCGGGCCAACAAGAGACCCAGTACTTC.

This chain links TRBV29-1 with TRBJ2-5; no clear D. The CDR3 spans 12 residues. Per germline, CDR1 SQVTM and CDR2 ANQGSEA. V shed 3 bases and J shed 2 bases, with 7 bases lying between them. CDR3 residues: CSVEGIQETQYF. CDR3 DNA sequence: TGCAGCGTTGAGGGAATTCAAGAGACCCAGTACTTC.

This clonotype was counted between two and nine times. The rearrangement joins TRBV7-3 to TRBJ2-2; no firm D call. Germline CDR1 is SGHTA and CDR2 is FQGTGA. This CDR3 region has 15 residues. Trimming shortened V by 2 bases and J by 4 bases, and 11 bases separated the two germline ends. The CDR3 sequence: CASSLAAPSTGELFF. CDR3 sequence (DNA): TGTGCCAGCAGCTTAGCTGCCCCGAGCACCGGGGAGCTGTTTTTT.